This T cell receptor beta chain was recorded in a study of shared clonotypes between healthy human individuals. Points from the study as a whole: Several donors had about 5% of their naive CD4 clonotypes in common. Sample collection involved blood only; tissue repertoires are likely different. Generally, estimated richness proved larger in naive subsets than it did in memory subsets.

Profiled with immunoSEQ multiplex PCR; TCRdb holds only in-frame clones, not every one. The table shows 1,400,000 or so clones, with around 98.5% occurring only once. Adults of Caucasian background living in Nashville, Tennessee made up all donors. Looked up from germline, CDR1 is MNHNS and CDR2 is SASEGT. The V gene lost 4 bases and the J gene lost 2 bases, with 11 bases spanning the gap. This CDR3 has 14 amino acids. In regard to this clone: Its antigen remains unknown.

V usage is TRBV6-1 and J usage is TRBJ1-1; D unclear. Sequenced sample: naive CD4+ T cells sorted from blood. The subset was: CD45RA+ positively selected. The TCR comes from a young man in good health. The CDR3 sequence: CASSVTLINTEAFF. The CDR3 DNA reads as TGTGCCAGCAGTGTCACACTCATTAACACTGAAGCTTTCTTT.